This note documents a single TCR beta chain sequence. This CDR3 region has 14 residues. V lost 6 bases and J 4 bases, leaving 13 bases between the germline ends. CDR1 is MDHEN, CDR2 SYDVKM, per germline. The method was immunoSEQ multiplex PCR; TCRdb's version includes in-frame clones alone and lacks a portion of them. The sample has 270,000 or so clones; over 75% are singletons. This sample is part of a study of blood T cell repertoires in COVID-19. In the study overall: COVID-19 samples from acute and convalescent phases originated in the United States, Italy and Spain. From T cells, B-cell-depleted T cells, or PBMCs came the material, which was cDNA or gDNA.

The specimen was peripheral blood. The chain employs TRBV28 and TRBJ1-5, with D possibly matching TRBD1 (6 bases). This receptor was identified in a human donor in a cohort sampled during active COVID-19. The CDR3 sequence is CASRSGQINQPQHF. In DNA form, the CDR3 reads TGTGCCAGCAGATCCGGACAGATAAATCAGCCCCAGCATTTT.